These 26 T cell receptor beta chains came from one sample sequenced in a study of Graves' ophthalmopathy and Graves' hyperthyroidism. RNA transcripts served as template for amplifying TCR beta CDR3 sequences. First-round RT-PCR relied on HTBI primers, and a second-round multiplex PCR came next. TCRdb used MiXCR to reprocess the multiplex PCR reads, holding one entry per CDR3 protein. Seen here are about 700,000 distinct CDR3 sequences, roughly 41% observed once, and the top ten hold 40% to 45%. Input material: peripheral blood. The origin of the receptors is an adult man with Graves' ophthalmopathy.

This sequence joins TRBV29-1 and TRBJ2-7; the D is unclear. Trimming took off 8 bases at V and 2 bases at J, with 13 bases between the two ends. Germline values: CDR1 SQVTM, CDR2 ANQGSEA. The CDR3 extends over 12 amino acids. The CDR3 coding sequence is TGCAGCCAGACGGTAACTACCTACGAGCAGTACTTC. This codes for CSQTVTTYEQYF.

V is TRBV20-1 and J is TRBJ2-5; either TRBD1 or TRBD2 may supply D (5 bases each). V was clipped by 2 bases and J by 2 bases, with 12 bases between them. Germline CDR1 and CDR2: DFQATT and SNEGSKA (reference sequence). This CDR3 is built from 14 residues. The CDR3 DNA reads as TGCAGTGCTAGACAGGGAGACGGTCAAGAGACCCAGTACTTC. This encodes CSARQGDGQETQYF.

Ten or more counts support this clonotype. The chain employs TRBV7-2 and TRBJ1-3; D gene uncertain. CDR3 length equals 13 residues. Germline lookup yields CDR1 SGHTA and CDR2 FQGNSA. The V gene lost 1 base and the J gene lost 6 bases, with 7 bases spanning the gap. CDR3 bases: TGTGCCAGCAGCTTAGGCGGTGTAAACACCATATATTTT. Protein: CASSLGGVNTIYF.

In its sample, this clonotype was seen a few times. The chain links TRBV10-3 to TRBJ1-6, with D perhaps TRBD1 (5 bases). The CDR3 loop spans 15 amino acids. Between the trimmed V and J ends, which lost 10 bases and 5 bases, there was a span of 18 bases. In germline, CDR1 is ENHRY, CDR2 SYGVKD. CDR3 amino acids: CASRARTNHNSPLHF. In DNA, the CDR3 is TGTGCCAGCAGGGCCCGGACGAATCATAATTCACCCCTCCACTTT.

The chain employs TRBV6-5 and TRBJ2-7, with 9 bases that match TRBD1. The CDR3 has 13 amino acids. The ends lost 10 bases at V and 2 bases at J; junction bases unmatched: 6. Per the germline V gene, CDR1 is MNHEY and CDR2 is SVGAGI. The DNA for the CDR3 is TGTGCCACCGCGGACAGGGGAGCCTACGAGCAGTACTTC. Encoded protein: CATADRGAYEQYF.

This clonotype was observed a few times. CDR3 sequence: CATQVGETQYF. Here the CDR3 DNA reads TGTGCCACACAAGTTGGAGAGACCCAGTACTTC. This chain links TRBV12-3 or TRBV12-4 with TRBJ2-5; D is uncertain. This CDR3 is 11 amino acids long. Trimming shortened V by 10 bases and J by 4 bases, and 10 bases separated the two germline ends.

The gene calls are TRBV7-9 and TRBJ2-7, with 11 nucleotides matching TRBD2. Unmatched junction bases numbered 7, after V lost 5 bases and J lost 1 base. The CDR3 loop spans 16 amino acids. The germline CDR1 and CDR2 sequences are SEHNR and FQNEAQ (reference sequence). CDR3 sequence (DNA): TGTGCCAGCAGCCAAACTAGCGGGGGACGGTCCTACGAGCAGTACTTC. It is translated as CASSQTSGGRSYEQYF. Drawing the rest from reference TRBV7-9 and TRBJ2-7, the complete variable domain is DTGVSQNPRHKITKRGQNVTFRCDPISEHNRLYWYRQTLGQGPEFLTYFQNEAQLEKSRLLSDRFSAERPKGSFSTLEIQRTEQGDSAMYLCASSQTSGGRSYEQYFGPGTRLTVT.

The V and J genes are TRBV7-2 and TRBJ2-5, with unresolved D. This CDR3 has 16 residues. In germline, CDR1 is SGHTA, CDR2 FQGNSA. Trimming removed 5 bases from V and 3 bases from J, with 19 bases in between. CDR3 amino acids: CASSDPGPLGEETQYF. DNA of the CDR3: TGTGCCAGCAGCGATCCCGGGCCTCTCGGCGAAGAGACCCAGTACTTC. Variable domain in full (rest from reference TRBV7-2 and TRBJ2-5): GAGVSQSPSNKVTEKGKDVELRCDPISGHTALYWYRQSLGQGLEFLIYFQGNSAPDKSGLPSDRFSAERTGGSVSTLTIQRTQQEDSAVYLCASSDPGPLGEETQYFGPGTRLLVL.

Comment on this clonotype: The CDR3 ends on some other residue instead of the conserved phenylalanine or tryptophan, so this is likely a read error. The DNA is omitted, as the CDR3 cannot be located on it reliably, and the CDR3 follows TCRdb's listing. The rearrangement links TRBV15 to TRBJ2-2; the table assigns TRBD1, which was not confirmed against the DNA. Germline lookup yields CDR1 LNHNV and CDR2 YYDKDF (reference sequence). Including both end residues, the CDR3 is 19 amino acids long. This CDR3 reads CATRSRGLGGLANTGELVC.

Of note for this clonotype: Here the CDR3 omits its conserved ending phenylalanine or tryptophan, so a read error is the likely source. The CDR3 coding sequence is TGCAGTTCAGTGCTAGCGGGGGGGCCGGTGGGCCAAGAGACCCAGTACTGC. Translating gives CSSVLAGGPVGQETQYC. The chain joins TRBV20-1 to TRBJ2-5, with TRBD2 matching 12 bases. Trimming cost V 8 bases and J 1 base; bases outside gene matches: 14. Germline V gene data show CDR1 as DFQATT and CDR2 as SNEGSKA (reference sequence). The CDR3 consists of 17 residues.

A remark on this clonotype: This sequence may be a read error, since a much larger clone differs from it by one base. This rearrangement joins TRBV7-4 to TRBJ1-5, with TRBD1 as a possible D gene (5 bases). CDR1 SGHVT and CDR2 SQSDAQ come from the germline V gene. V lost 0 bases, J lost 6 bases, and 9 bases lay in between. The CDR3 consists of 14 residues. CDR3 bases: TGTGCCAGCAGCTTAGCGGGGCGAAGTCAGCCCCAGCATTTT. It specifies CASSLAGRSQPQHF. The variable domain in full, completed from reference TRBV7-4 and TRBJ1-5, reads GAGVSQSPRYKVAKRGRDVALRCDSISGHVTLYWYRQTLGQGSEVLTYSQSDAQRDKSGRPSGRFSAERPERSVSTLKIQRTEQGDSAVYLCASSLAGRSQPQHFGDGTRLSIL.

The gene calls are TRBV7-9 and TRBJ2-2; D call uncertain. This CDR3 spans 13 amino acids. The V gene lost 5 bases and the J gene lost 7 bases, with 11 bases spanning the gap. Per the germline V gene, CDR1 is SEHNR and CDR2 is FQNEAQ (reference sequence). The CDR3 DNA is TGTGCCAGCAGCCCCCGGCTTGGCGGGGAGCTGTTTTTT. It codes for CASSPRLGGELFF.

In this sample, this clonotype turned up once. The chain has TRBV25-1 and TRBJ2-2; tentatively, D is TRBD2 (5 bases). The CDR3 extends over 14 amino acids. Germline V gene lookup returns CDR1 MGHDK and CDR2 SYGVNS. V was pared by 8 bases and J by 6 bases, with 16 bases between. Written as DNA, the CDR3 is TGTGCCAGCTTAGCGCCTGGAACGCCCGGGGAGCTGTTTTTT. This codes for CASLAPGTPGELFF.

This clonotype came up many times. The chain has TRBV11-3 and TRBJ1-1, with D perhaps matching TRBD1 (5 bases). V was trimmed by 5 bases and J by 1 base, leaving 8 bases between them. The CDR3 runs 13 residues. Per the germline V gene, CDR1 is SGHNT and CDR2 is YENEEA. As DNA, the CDR3 is TGTGCCAGCAGCAGGGGCTGGAACACTGAAGCTTTCTTT. Translating it yields CASSRGWNTEAFF.

This clonotype was detected many times. The chain employs TRBV29-1 and TRBJ1-1; D is unresolved. Trimming pared 1 base from V and 4 bases from J, leaving 10 bases between. This CDR3 comprises 13 residues. The germline V gene encodes CDR1 SQVTM and CDR2 ANQGSEA. This CDR3 reads CSVEVGRTTEAFF. The CDR3 region has the DNA TGCAGCGTTGAAGTGGGGAGGACCACTGAAGCTTTCTTT. Full variable domain (rest looked up from reference TRBV29-1 and TRBJ1-1): SAVISQKPSRDICQRGTSLTIQCQVDSQVTMMFWYRQQPGQSLTLIATANQGSEATYESGFVIDKFPISRPNLTFSTLTVSNMSPEDSSIYLCSVEVGRTTEAFFGQGTRLTVV.

The CDR3 protein is CASSLLGGGFGYTF. The CDR3 DNA sequence: TGTGCCAGCAGTTTGTTGGGGGGGGGTTTCGGCTACACCTTC. The chain joins TRBV7-2 to TRBJ1-2; the D gene is possibly TRBD1 (5 bases). The CDR3 runs to 14 residues. CDR1 is SGHTA, CDR2 FQGNSA, per germline. V gave up 6 bases and J gave up 8 bases, with 19 bases separating them. Using reference TRBV7-2 and TRBJ1-2 for the parts outside the CDR3, the full variable domain is GAGVSQSPSNKVTEKGKDVELRCDPISGHTALYWYRQSLGQGLEFLIYFQGNSAPDKSGLPSDRFSAERTGGSVSTLTIQRTQQEDSAVYLCASSLLGGGFGYTFGSGTRLTVV.

This clonotype was seen repeatedly, ten times or more. The V and J genes are TRBV2 and TRBJ2-6, with 7 bases identical to TRBD1. Looked up from germline, CDR1 is SNHLY and CDR2 is FYNNEI. The CDR3 runs to 15 residues. Trimming cost V 8 bases and J 5 bases; bases outside gene matches: 9. The chain's CDR3 is CASGQTGDRANVLTF. The CDR3 coding sequence is TGTGCCAGCGGACAAACAGGGGACAGGGCCAACGTCCTGACTTTC.

This clonotype was recorded many times. The genes are TRBV10-3 and TRBJ2-7; D is ambiguous. The CDR3 sequence is 13 residues long. Deletions cut 8 bases from V and 5 bases from J, with 16 bases between. Per the germline V gene, CDR1 is ENHRY and CDR2 is SYGVKD. The CDR3 region is CAIRTDLTNEQYF. The CDR3 nucleotides are TGTGCCATCCGTACGGACCTCACCAACGAGCAGTACTTC.

This chain links TRBV7-9 with TRBJ1-3, with D uncertain. Germline CDR1 SEHNR, CDR2 FQNEAQ (reference sequence). The germline V and J ends were trimmed by 5 bases and 2 bases, with 16 bases remaining between them. The length of the CDR3 is 16 residues. This chain's CDR3 is CASSQHGLAAGNTIYF. As DNA, the CDR3 is TGTGCCAGCAGCCAGCATGGACTCGCAGCTGGAAACACCATATATTTT. Together with reference TRBV7-9 and TRBJ1-3, the CDR3 gives the full variable domain: DTGVSQNPRHKITKRGQNVTFRCDPISEHNRLYWYRQTLGQGPEFLTYFQNEAQLEKSRLLSDRFSAERPKGSFSTLEIQRTEQGDSAMYLCASSQHGLAAGNTIYFGEGSWLTVV.

This clonotype was found once. The V call is TRBV30, the J call TRBJ2-7; the D is unclear. Trimming removed 2 bases at V and 5 bases at J, with 7 bases between. The CDR3 loop spans 11 amino acids. Per germline, CDR1 GTSNPN and CDR2 SVGIG (reference sequence). CDR3 in amino acids: CAWSQLDEQYF. CDR3 coding DNA: TGTGCCTGGAGTCAACTTGACGAGCAGTACTTC. Using reference TRBV30 and TRBJ2-7 for the parts outside the CDR3, the full variable domain is SQTIHQWPATLVQPVGSPLSLECTVEGTSNPNLYWYRQAAGRGLQLLFYSVGIGQISSEVPQNLSASRPQDRQFILSSKKLLLSDSGFYLCAWSQLDEQYFGPGTRLTVT.

The chain employs TRBV2 and TRBJ1-2, with 8 nucleotides matching TRBD1. The CDR3 extends over 16 amino acids. Germline loops: CDR1 SNHLY, CDR2 FYNNEI. J gave up 5 bases and V 6 bases, and 14 bases lay outside the gene matches. CDR3 loop: CASRRVNDRGEYGYTF. The CDR3 region has the DNA TGTGCCAGCAGGCGGGTTAATGACAGGGGAGAGTATGGCTACACCTTC. The whole variable domain, filled in from reference TRBV2 and TRBJ1-2, reads EPEVTQTPSHQVTQMGQEVILRCVPISNHLYFYWYRQILGQKVEFLVSFYNNEISEKSEIFDDQFSVERPDGSNFTLKIRSTKLEDSAMYFCASRRVNDRGEYGYTFGSGTRLTVV.

CDR3 coding DNA: TGTGCCAGCAGCTTAGTGGCGGGAGGGCGGAGCACAGATACGCAGTATTTT. Amino acid sequence: CASSLVAGGRSTDTQYF. V gene TRBV7-2 combines with J gene TRBJ2-3, with 9 bases identical to TRBD2. The CDR3 is made up of 17 amino acids. J was trimmed by 0 bases and V by 1 base; bases with no gene match: 5. Germline values: CDR1 SGHTA, CDR2 FQGNSA.

This clonotype was seen more than once but under ten times. CDR3: CATSLRSWESNTEAFF. CDR3 in DNA: TGTGCCACCAGCTTACGGTCTTGGGAGTCTAACACTGAAGCTTTCTTT. The chain carries TRBV15 and TRBJ1-1; D call uncertain. The CDR3 is 16 residues long. CDR1 and CDR2 from the germline V gene are LNHNV and YYDKDF (reference sequence). Deletions cut 5 bases from V and 2 bases from J, with 18 bases between.

The genes are TRBV20-1 and TRBJ1-4, with D unclear. The CDR3 is made up of 13 amino acids. Germline V gene data show CDR1 as DFQATT and CDR2 as SNEGSKA (reference sequence). V was trimmed by 5 bases and J by 0 bases, leaving 7 bases between them. In nucleotides, the CDR3 is TGCAGTGCTTCTACCCCAACTAATGAAAAACTGTTTTTT. Its protein product is CSASTPTNEKLFF.

With regard to this clonotype: One junction end does not reproduce the germline sequence, and a read error may be involved. V is TRBV4-1 and J is TRBJ2-7; 12 nucleotides match TRBD1. The germline V gene has CDR1 MGHRA and CDR2 YSYEKL. The CDR3 runs 16 residues. CDR3 region: CAGSRAGTGGVDEQYF. CDR3 nucleotides: TGCGCCGGCAGCCGTGCCGGGACAGGGGGCGTCGACGAGCAGTACTTC.

The chain is built from TRBV11-2 and TRBJ2-6; D gene ambiguous. The CDR3 extends over 15 amino acids. The V gene's germline CDR1 is SGHAT and CDR2 FQNNGV. Trimming removed 3 bases at V and 0 bases at J, with 6 bases between. CDR3 DNA: TGTGCCAGCAGCTTTCCGAACTCTGGGGCCAACGTCCTGACTTTC. It specifies CASSFPNSGANVLTF.